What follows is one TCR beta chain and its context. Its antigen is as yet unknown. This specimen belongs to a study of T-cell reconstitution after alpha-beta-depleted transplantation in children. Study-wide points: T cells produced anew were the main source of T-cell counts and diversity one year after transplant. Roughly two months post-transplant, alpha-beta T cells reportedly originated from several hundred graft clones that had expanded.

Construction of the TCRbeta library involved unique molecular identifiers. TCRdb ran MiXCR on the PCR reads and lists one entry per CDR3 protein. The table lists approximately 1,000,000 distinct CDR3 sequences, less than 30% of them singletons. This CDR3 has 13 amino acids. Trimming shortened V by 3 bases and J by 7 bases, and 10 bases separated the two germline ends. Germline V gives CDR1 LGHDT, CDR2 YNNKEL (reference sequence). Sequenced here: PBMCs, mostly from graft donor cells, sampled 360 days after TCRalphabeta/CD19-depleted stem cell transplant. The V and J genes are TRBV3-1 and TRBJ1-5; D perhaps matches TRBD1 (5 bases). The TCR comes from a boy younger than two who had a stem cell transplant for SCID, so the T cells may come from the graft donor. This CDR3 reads CASSQGGRQPQHF. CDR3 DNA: TGTGCCAGCAGCCAGGGGGGGAGGCAGCCCCAGCATTTT.